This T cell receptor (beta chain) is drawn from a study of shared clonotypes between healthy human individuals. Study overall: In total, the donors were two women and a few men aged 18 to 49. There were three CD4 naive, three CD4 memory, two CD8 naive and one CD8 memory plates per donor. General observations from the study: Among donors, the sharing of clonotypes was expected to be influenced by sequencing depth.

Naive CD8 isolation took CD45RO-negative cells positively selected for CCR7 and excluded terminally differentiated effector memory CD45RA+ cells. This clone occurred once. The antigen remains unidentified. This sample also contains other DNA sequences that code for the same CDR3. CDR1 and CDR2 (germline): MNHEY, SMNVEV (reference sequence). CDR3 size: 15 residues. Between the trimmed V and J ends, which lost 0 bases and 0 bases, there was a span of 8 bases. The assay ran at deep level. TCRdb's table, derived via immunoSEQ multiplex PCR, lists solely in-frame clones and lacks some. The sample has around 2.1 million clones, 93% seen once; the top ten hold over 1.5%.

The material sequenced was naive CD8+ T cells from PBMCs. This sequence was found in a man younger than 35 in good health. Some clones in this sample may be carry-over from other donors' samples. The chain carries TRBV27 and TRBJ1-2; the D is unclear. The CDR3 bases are TGTGCCAGCAGTTTATCGGGTGGGGCTAACTATGGCTACACCTTC. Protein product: CASSLSGGANYGYTF.